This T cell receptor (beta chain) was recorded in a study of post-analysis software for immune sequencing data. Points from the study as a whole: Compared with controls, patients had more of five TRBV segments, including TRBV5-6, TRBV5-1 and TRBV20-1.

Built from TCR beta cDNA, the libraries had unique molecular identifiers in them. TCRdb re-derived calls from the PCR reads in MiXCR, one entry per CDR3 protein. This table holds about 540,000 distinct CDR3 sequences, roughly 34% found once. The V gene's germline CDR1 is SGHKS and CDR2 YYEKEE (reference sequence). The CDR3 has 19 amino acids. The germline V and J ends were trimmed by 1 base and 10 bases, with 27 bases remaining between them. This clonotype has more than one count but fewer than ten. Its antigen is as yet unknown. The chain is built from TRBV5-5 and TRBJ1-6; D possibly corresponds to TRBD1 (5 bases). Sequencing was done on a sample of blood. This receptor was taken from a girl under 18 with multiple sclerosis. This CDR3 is CASSLISLRPGIVLSPLHF. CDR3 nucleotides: TGTGCCAGCAGCTTGATAAGTTTGAGGCCAGGGATTGTGTTGTCACCCCTCCACTTT.